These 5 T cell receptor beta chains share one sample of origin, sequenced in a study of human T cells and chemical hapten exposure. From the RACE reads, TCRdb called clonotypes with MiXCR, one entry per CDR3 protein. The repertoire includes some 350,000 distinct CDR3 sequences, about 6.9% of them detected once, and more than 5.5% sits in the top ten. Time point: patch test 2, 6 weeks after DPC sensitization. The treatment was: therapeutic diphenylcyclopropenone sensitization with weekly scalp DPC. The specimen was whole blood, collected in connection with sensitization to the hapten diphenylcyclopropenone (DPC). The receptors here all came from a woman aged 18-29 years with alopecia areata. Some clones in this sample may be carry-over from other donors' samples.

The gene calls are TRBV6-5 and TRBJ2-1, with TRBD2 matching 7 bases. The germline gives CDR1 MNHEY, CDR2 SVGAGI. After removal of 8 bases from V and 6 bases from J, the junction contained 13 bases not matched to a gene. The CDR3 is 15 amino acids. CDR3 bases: TGTGCCAGCTGTGGAGCGGGGCCCGAAATCAATGAGCAGTTCTTC. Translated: CASCGAGPEINEQFF.

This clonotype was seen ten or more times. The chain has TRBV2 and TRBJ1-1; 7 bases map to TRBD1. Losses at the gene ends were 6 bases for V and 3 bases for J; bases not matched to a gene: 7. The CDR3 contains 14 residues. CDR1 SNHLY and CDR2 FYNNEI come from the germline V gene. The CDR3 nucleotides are TGTGCCAGCAGAGCAGGGGGGGGTGACACTGAAGCTTTCTTT. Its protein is CASRAGGGDTEAFF.

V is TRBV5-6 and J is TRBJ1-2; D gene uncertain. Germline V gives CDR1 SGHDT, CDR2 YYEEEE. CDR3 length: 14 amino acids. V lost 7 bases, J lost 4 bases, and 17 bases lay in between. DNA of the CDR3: TGTGCCAGCGGCCCGACGCAAGGATTCTATGGCTACACCTTC. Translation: CASGPTQGFYGYTF.

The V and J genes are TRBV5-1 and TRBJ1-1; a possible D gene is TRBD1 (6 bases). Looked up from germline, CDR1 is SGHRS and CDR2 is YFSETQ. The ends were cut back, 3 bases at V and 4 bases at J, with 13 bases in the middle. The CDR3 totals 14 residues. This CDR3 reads CASSSQGQSTEAFF. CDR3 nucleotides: TGCGCCAGCAGCTCACAGGGTCAAAGCACTGAAGCTTTCTTT.

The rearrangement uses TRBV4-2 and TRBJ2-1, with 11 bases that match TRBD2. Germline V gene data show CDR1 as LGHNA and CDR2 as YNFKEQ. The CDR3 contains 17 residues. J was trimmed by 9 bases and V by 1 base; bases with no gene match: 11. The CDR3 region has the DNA TGTGCCAGCAGCCAAGCGATGGGGTCTAGCGGGGGGATTGAGCAGTTCTTC. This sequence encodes CASSQAMGSSGGIEQFF.